Presented here are 29 T cell receptor beta chains from one specimen sequenced in a study of somatic mutations in cytotoxic T cells in rheumatoid arthritis (dated by TCRdb to the late 2010s). Receptor libraries were prepared by the immunoSEQ multiplex PCR assay. Held by TCRdb, this immuneACCESS table contains in-frame sequences only and omits some clones. Under half of the omission traces to an unresolved V gene where checked; the cause of the rest is unknown. The sample records approximately 20,000 clones, over 75% of which are singletons. The top ten hold 10% of the sample. Sequenced input: CD8+ T cells sorted from blood. The receptors derive from a woman in her forties or fifties in good health.

V gene TRBV7-9 combines with J gene TRBJ1-3; perhaps TRBD1 as D (5 bases). Germline CDR1 SEHNR, CDR2 FQNEAQ (reference sequence). The CDR3 spans 14 residues. Trimming left V 7 bases short and J 0 bases short, with 10 bases between. CDR3 region: CASTLGGSGNTIYF. Written as DNA, the CDR3 is TGTGCCAGCACTCTCGGGGGCTCTGGAAACACCATATATTTT. Full variable domain (missing parts from reference TRBV7-9 and TRBJ1-3): DTGVSQNPRHKITKRGQNVTFRCDPISEHNRLYWYRQTLGQGPEFLTYFQNEAQLEKSRLLSDRFSAERPKGSFSTLEIQRTEQGDSAMYLCASTLGGSGNTIYFGEGSWLTVV.

CDR3 amino acids: CASSPEGSRAPLHF. The CDR3 DNA reads as TGTGCCAGCAGCCCCGAGGGGAGCAGGGCACCCCTCCACTTT. V and J are TRBV13 and TRBJ1-6; D may be TRBD1 (5 bases). The CDR3 length is 14 residues. Germline CDR1 PRHDT, CDR2 FYEKMQ (reference sequence). Trimming left V 5 bases short and J 11 bases short, with 16 bases between.

V and J are TRBV18 and TRBJ2-1; 7 bases align to TRBD1. Trimming cost V 4 bases and J 6 bases; bases outside gene matches: 12. This CDR3 has 16 amino acids. The germline gives CDR1 KGHSH, CDR2 LQKENI. In DNA, the CDR3 is TGTGCCAGCTCACTAGAGGCGATACAGGGGCTCAATGAGCAGTTCTTC. As protein: CASSLEAIQGLNEQFF.

The rearrangement joins TRBV4-1 to TRBJ1-5; no clear D. This CDR3 is built from 15 residues. Germline V gene data show CDR1 as MGHRA and CDR2 as YSYEKL. The V gene lost 4 bases and the J gene lost 1 base, with 11 bases spanning the gap. The CDR3 is CASSPRTESNQPQHF. The CDR3 nucleotides are TGCGCCAGCAGCCCCAGGACCGAGAGCAATCAGCCCCAGCATTTT.

The chain employs TRBV10-3 and TRBJ2-2; TRBD2 matches 8 bases. The CDR3 runs to 15 residues. After removal of 10 bases from V and 3 bases from J, the junction contained 10 bases not matched to a gene. CDR1 ENHRY and CDR2 SYGVKD come from the germline V gene. The CDR3 DNA is TGTGCCACCCCGGGGGGACTAGGAGACACCGGGGAGCTGTTTTTT. It is translated as CATPGGLGDTGELFF.

The gene calls are TRBV9 and TRBJ2-1; D could derive from TRBD1 or TRBD2 (6 bases each). Germline assignment: CDR1 SGDLS and CDR2 YYNGEE. CDR3 size: 15 residues. With 3 bases removed from V and 1 base from J, the gap between germline ends came to 11 bases. Here the CDR3 DNA reads TGTGCCAGCAGCGGAGGGGGGAGATCCTACAATGAGCAGTTCTTC. Protein sequence: CASSGGGRSYNEQFF.

The chain uses TRBV27 and TRBJ2-1, with a weak D call TRBD2 (5 bases). In germline, CDR1 is MNHEY, CDR2 SMNVEV (reference sequence). V lost 2 bases and J 7 bases, leaving 9 bases between the germline ends. This CDR3 spans 13 amino acids. In nucleotides, the CDR3 is TGTGCCAGCAGTTTACCGGGGTTAAATGAGCAGTTCTTC. Its protein product is CASSLPGLNEQFF.

The gene calls are TRBV30 and TRBJ2-7; 8 nucleotides match TRBD2. There are 15 residues in the CDR3. With V trimmed by 3 bases and J by 7 bases, 14 bases remained unmatched. CDR1 and CDR2 (germline): GTSNPN, SVGIG (reference sequence). DNA for the CDR3: TGTGCCTGGAGGGAGAGGGCGGGGGGTCCTTGGGAGCAGTACTTC. Translated: CAWRERAGGPWEQYF.

This clone was detected once. CDR3 sequence (DNA): TGTGCCAGCAACCCGGGACAGTACACCGGGGAGCTGTTTTTT. Its protein product is CASNPGQYTGELFF. V is TRBV28 and J is TRBJ2-2; 7 bases agree with TRBD1. The J segment lost 3 bases and the V segment lost 7 bases, leaving 5 bases of the junction unmatched. Germline values: CDR1 MDHEN, CDR2 SYDVKM. The CDR3 has 14 amino acids.

CDR3 protein: CASSKDRTVLISYNEQFF. The CDR3 nucleotides read TGTGCCAGCAGCAAAGATAGGACAGTTCTAATATCCTACAATGAGCAGTTCTTC. The J gene is TRBJ2-1, the V gene TRBV21-1; the table's D call of TRBD1 was not tested on the DNA. TRBV21-1 is a pseudogene segment. The CDR3 contains 18 residues.

The chain carries TRBV11-2 and TRBJ2-7; TRBD2 is a possible D gene (6 bases). Per germline, CDR1 SGHAT and CDR2 FQNNGV. The CDR3 is 15 residues long. V was shortened by 2 bases and J by 2 bases, with 13 bases between the two germline ends. The CDR3 protein is CASSLTPAGPYEQYF. The CDR3 nucleotides are TGTGCCAGCAGCTTAACCCCGGCGGGGCCCTACGAGCAGTACTTC.

The V and J genes are TRBV14 and TRBJ1-2, with a weak D call TRBD1 (5 bases). V lost 0 bases and J 7 bases, leaving 15 bases between the germline ends. Germline V lookup: CDR1 SGHDN, CDR2 FVKESK. CDR3 size: 15 residues. CDR3 nucleotide sequence: TGTGCCAGCAGCCAAGATGGGCGCAGGGTTATTGGCTACACCTTC. Protein product: CASSQDGRRVIGYTF.

This clone has just one count. The chain uses TRBV19 and TRBJ1-2, with D perhaps matching TRBD1 (5 bases). This CDR3 spans 13 amino acids. Germline loops: CDR1 LNHDA, CDR2 SQIVND (reference sequence). With 5 bases removed from V and 4 bases from J, the gap between germline ends came to 11 bases. In nucleotides, the CDR3 is TGTGCCAGTAGTGCGGGGCTCGGCTATGGCTACACCTTC. Amino acids: CASSAGLGYGYTF.

This clone was seen more than once but under ten times. The rearrangement links TRBV6-1 to TRBJ2-7, with 8 bases aligning to TRBD2. Germline V CDR1 and CDR2: MNHNS, SASEGT. The CDR3 loop spans 14 amino acids. The J segment lost 2 bases and the V segment lost 8 bases, leaving 8 bases of the junction unmatched. CDR3 coding DNA: TGTGCCAGCGGAGAACTAGCGGCCGCCTACGAGCAGTACTTC. Protein: CASGELAAAYEQYF.

The chain recombines TRBV21-1 with TRBJ1-1; the table calls TRBD1, which could not be checked here. TRBV21-1 counts as a pseudogene. The CDR3 loop spans 12 amino acids. CDR3 nucleotide sequence: TGTGCCAGCAGCAGACAGAACACTGAAGCTTTCTTT. Encoded protein: CASSRQNTEAFF.

V usage is TRBV25-1 and J usage is TRBJ2-3, with D possibly being TRBD2 (6 bases). The CDR3 has 17 amino acids. V was pared by 2 bases and J by 1 base, with 16 bases between. Looked up from germline, CDR1 is MGHDK and CDR2 is SYGVNS. CDR3: CASSEKEGRPGTDTQYF. As DNA, the CDR3 is TGTGCCAGCAGTGAAAAGGAGGGCAGGCCAGGCACAGATACGCAGTATTTT.

The V call is TRBV7-9, the J call TRBJ2-1, with a weak D call TRBD2 (5 bases). The CDR3 has 15 residues. The germline V gene has CDR1 SEHNR and CDR2 FQNEAQ (reference sequence). V was cut by 2 bases and J by 7 bases, with 15 bases left in between. The CDR3 region is CASSLFRGKLNEQFF. CDR3 coding DNA: TGTGCCAGCAGCTTATTCAGAGGGAAGTTAAATGAGCAGTTCTTC.

The chain combines TRBV14 with TRBJ1-1; 7 bases line up with TRBD1. The trim removed 0 bases at V and 6 bases at J, leaving 13 bases unmatched. The CDR3 totals 17 residues. Germline CDR1 is SGHDN and CDR2 is FVKESK. DNA for the CDR3: TGTGCCAGCAGCCAAGATGGTGGCTTTCAGGGGGGGCCTGAAGCTTTCTTT. Translated, it gives CASSQDGGFQGGPEAFF. The full variable domain, with the rest looked up from reference TRBV14 and TRBJ1-1, is EAGVTQFPSHSVIEKGQTVTLRCDPISGHDNLYWYRRVMGKEIKFLLHFVKESKQDESGMPNNRFLAERTGGTYSTLKVQPAELEDSGVYFCASSQDGGFQGGPEAFFGQGTRLTVV.

The V call is TRBV7-9, the J call TRBJ2-1; 13 bases line up with TRBD2. The V segment lost 1 base and the J segment 7 bases; nucleotides outside the gene matches: 4. CDR1 and CDR2 (germline): SEHNR, FQNEAQ (reference sequence). CDR3 length: 16 amino acids. CDR3 sequence (DNA): TGTGCCAGCAGCTTAGTTGGGACTAGCGGGACGAATGAGCAGTTCTTC. Its protein is CASSLVGTSGTNEQFF.

V usage is TRBV10-2 and J usage is TRBJ2-5, with TRBD2 identical over 16 bases. J lost 5 bases, V lost 7 bases, and 7 bases had no gene match. Germline CDR1 WSHSY, CDR2 SAAADI. The CDR3 contains 16 residues. DNA of the CDR3: TGCGCCAGCACGCCGGGACTAGCGGGAGGGCCGGAGACCCAGTACTTC. As protein: CASTPGLAGGPETQYF.

The J gene is TRBJ2-7, the V gene TRBV5-8, with D possibly being TRBD1 (6 bases). Looked up from germline, CDR1 is SGHTS and CDR2 is YDEGEE. V lost 4 bases and J lost 8, with 16 bases in between. This CDR3 region has 13 residues. The CDR3 nucleotides read TGTGCCAGCAGCCCGGGGTGGGACATTAAGCAGTACTTC. Amino acid sequence: CASSPGWDIKQYF.

This rearrangement joins TRBV6-5 to TRBJ2-7; TRBD2 is a possible D gene (5 bases). V dropped 4 bases and J dropped 6 bases, with 19 bases sitting between them. This CDR3 has 15 residues. Per germline, CDR1 MNHEY and CDR2 SVGAGI. DNA for the CDR3: TGTGCCAGCAGTTTGAACGGGTTCGAGGGAACCGAGCAGTACTTC. Its protein product is CASSLNGFEGTEQYF.

The chain links TRBV29-1 to TRBJ2-6; D is perhaps TRBD1 (5 bases). The V end was cut by 0 bases, the J end by 2 bases, with 8 bases between. Per the germline V gene, CDR1 is SQVTM and CDR2 is ANQGSEA. This CDR3 has 15 amino acids. The CDR3 is CSVEDPGTGANVLTF. The CDR3 DNA reads as TGCAGCGTTGAAGATCCAGGGACTGGGGCCAACGTCCTGACTTTC.

The chain carries TRBV5-5 and TRBJ2-7; D unresolved. This CDR3 comprises 11 residues. The V and J ends lost 4 bases and 4 bases respectively, with 6 bases between them. The germline gives CDR1 SGHKS, CDR2 YYEKEE (reference sequence). CDR3 bases: TGTGCCAGCAGCGTGAATTACGAGCAGTACTTC. Residues: CASSVNYEQYF.

In its sample, this clone was seen once. J is TRBJ2-6 and V is TRBV10-3; 7 bases align to TRBD2. The germline V gene encodes CDR1 ENHRY and CDR2 SYGVKD. The ends lost 2 bases at V and 4 bases at J; junction bases unmatched: 14. The CDR3 sequence is 19 residues long. As DNA, the CDR3 is TGTGCCATCAGTGAGGGCTTCCGGGACTATGAACGGGGGGCCAACGTCCTGACTTTC. This codes for CAISEGFRDYERGANVLTF.

J is TRBJ1-4 and V is TRBV27; D call uncertain. The CDR3 sequence is 15 residues long. Germline lookup yields CDR1 MNHEY and CDR2 SMNVEV (reference sequence). V lost 0 bases and J lost 3, with 8 bases in between. As DNA, the CDR3 is TGTGCCAGCAGTTTATCGGGTGGTTCTAATGAAAAACTGTTTTTT. This codes for CASSLSGGSNEKLFF.

The CDR3 region is CSAHEQSGYTF. The CDR3 DNA reads TGCAGTGCTCACGAACAGAGCGGCTACACCTTC. The chain joins TRBV20-1 to TRBJ1-2, with D hard to call. Per germline, CDR1 DFQATT and CDR2 SNEGSKA (reference sequence). This CDR3 spans 11 amino acids. The V end lost 5 bases, the J end lost 8 bases, and 12 bases lay between the germline ends.

This chain connects TRBV9 to TRBJ2-2; possible D gene TRBD1, 7 bases. The germline gives CDR1 SGDLS, CDR2 YYNGEE. Trimming cost V 1 base and J 0 bases, with 13 bases left between them. The CDR3 has 17 residues. In nucleotides, the CDR3 is TGTGCCAGCAGCGTACAGCGCGGGACAGCGAACACCGGGGAGCTGTTTTTT. Amino acids: CASSVQRGTANTGELFF.

The chain employs TRBV9 and TRBJ2-3, with D possibly matching TRBD2 (7 bases). This CDR3 comprises 15 residues. Germline-derived CDR1 and CDR2 are SGDLS and YYNGEE. Trimming took off 0 bases at V and 6 bases at J, with 14 bases between the two ends. CDR3 amino acids: CASSVAGGPSDTQYF. CDR3 DNA sequence: TGTGCCAGCAGCGTAGCGGGGGGCCCCAGTGATACGCAGTATTTT.